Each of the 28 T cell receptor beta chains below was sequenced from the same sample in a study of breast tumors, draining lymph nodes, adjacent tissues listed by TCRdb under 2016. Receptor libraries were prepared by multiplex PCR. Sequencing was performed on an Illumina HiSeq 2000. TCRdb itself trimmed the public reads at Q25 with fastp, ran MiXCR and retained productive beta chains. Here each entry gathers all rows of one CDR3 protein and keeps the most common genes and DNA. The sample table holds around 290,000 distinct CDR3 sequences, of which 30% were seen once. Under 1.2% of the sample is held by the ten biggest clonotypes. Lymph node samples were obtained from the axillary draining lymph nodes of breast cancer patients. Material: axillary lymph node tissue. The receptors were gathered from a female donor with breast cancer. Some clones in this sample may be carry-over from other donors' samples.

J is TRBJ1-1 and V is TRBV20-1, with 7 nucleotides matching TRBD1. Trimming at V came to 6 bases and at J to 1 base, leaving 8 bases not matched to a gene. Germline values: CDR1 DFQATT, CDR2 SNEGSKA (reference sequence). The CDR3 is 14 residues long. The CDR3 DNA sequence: TGCAGTGCCACCCGGGACAGCCGGAACACTGAAGCTTTCTTT. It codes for CSATRDSRNTEAFF.

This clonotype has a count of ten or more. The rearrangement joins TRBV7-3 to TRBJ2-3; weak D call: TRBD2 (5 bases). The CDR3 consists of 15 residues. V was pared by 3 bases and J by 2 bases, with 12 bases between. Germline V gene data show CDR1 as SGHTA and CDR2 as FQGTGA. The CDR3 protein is CASSFDGKSTDTQYF. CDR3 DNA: TGTGCCAGCAGCTTCGACGGGAAATCCACAGATACGCAGTATTTT. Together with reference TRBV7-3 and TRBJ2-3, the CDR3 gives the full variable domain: GAGVSQTPSNKVTEKGKYVELRCDPISGHTALYWYRQSLGQGPEFLIYFQGTGAADDSGLPNDRFFAVRPEGSVSTLKIQRTERGDSAVYLCASSFDGKSTDTQYFGPGTRLTVL.

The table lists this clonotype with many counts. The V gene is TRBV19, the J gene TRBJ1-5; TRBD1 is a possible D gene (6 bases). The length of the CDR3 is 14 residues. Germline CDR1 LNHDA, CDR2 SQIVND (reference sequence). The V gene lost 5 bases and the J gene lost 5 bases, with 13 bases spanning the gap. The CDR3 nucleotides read TGTGCCAGTAGTTTGACAGGTAGGGATCAGCCCCAGCATTTT. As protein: CASSLTGRDQPQHF.

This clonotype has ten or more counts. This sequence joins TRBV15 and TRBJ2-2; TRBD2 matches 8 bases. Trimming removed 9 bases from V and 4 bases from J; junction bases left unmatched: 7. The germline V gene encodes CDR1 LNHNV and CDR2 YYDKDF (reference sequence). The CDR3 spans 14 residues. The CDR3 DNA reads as TGTGCCACGCAGCGGGAGCGGGGCACCGGGGAGCTGTTTTTT. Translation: CATQRERGTGELFF.

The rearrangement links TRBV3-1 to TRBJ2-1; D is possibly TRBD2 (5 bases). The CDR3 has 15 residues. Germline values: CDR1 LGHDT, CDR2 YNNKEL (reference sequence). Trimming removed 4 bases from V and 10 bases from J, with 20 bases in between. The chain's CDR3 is CASSRGRSQSLEQFF. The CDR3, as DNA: TGTGCCAGCAGCCGTGGGAGAAGTCAATCGCTGGAGCAGTTCTTC.

As DNA, the CDR3 is TGTGCCACCAGTGATGCCGGGACAGGGGTTTCACCCCTCCACTTT. Translation gives CATSDAGTGVSPLHF. The genes are TRBV24-1 and TRBJ1-6; 10 bases are a match to TRBD1. Unmatched junction bases numbered 4, after V lost 3 bases and J lost 9 bases. Germline V lookup: CDR1 KGHDR, CDR2 SFDVKD. This CDR3 contains 15 residues.

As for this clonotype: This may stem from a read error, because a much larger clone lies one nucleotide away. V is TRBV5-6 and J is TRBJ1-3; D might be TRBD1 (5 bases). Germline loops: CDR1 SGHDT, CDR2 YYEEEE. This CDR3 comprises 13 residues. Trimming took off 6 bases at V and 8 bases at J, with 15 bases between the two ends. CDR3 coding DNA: TGTGCCAGCAACCGGGCAGGGCCGGACACCATATATTTT. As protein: CASNRAGPDTIYF.

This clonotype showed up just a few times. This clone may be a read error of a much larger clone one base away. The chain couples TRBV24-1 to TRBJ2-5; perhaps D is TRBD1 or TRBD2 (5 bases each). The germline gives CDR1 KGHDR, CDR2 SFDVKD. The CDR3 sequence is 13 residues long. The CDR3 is CATGEWGQETQYF. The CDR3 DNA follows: TGTGCCACCGGTGAATGGGGGCAAGAGACCCAGTACTTC.

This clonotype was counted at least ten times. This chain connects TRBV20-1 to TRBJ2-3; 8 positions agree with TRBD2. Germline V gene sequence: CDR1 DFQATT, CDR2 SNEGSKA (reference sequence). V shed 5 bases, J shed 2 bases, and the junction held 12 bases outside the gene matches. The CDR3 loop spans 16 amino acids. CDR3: CSAGITSGTITDTQYF. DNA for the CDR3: TGCAGTGCTGGGATTACTAGCGGAACCATCACAGATACGCAGTATTTT.

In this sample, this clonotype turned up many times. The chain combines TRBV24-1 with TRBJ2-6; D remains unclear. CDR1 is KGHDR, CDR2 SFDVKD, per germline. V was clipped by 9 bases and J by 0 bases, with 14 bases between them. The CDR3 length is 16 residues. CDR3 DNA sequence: TGTGCCACCTCCGGGCCGACCCACTCTGGGGCCAACGTCCTGACTTTC. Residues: CATSGPTHSGANVLTF.

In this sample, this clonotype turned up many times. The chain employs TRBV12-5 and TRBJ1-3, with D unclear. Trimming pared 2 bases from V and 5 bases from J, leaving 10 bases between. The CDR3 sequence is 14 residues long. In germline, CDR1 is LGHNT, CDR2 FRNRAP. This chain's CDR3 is CASGLTPRRNTIYF. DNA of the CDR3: TGTGCTAGTGGTTTGACACCCCGTCGAAACACCATATATTTT.

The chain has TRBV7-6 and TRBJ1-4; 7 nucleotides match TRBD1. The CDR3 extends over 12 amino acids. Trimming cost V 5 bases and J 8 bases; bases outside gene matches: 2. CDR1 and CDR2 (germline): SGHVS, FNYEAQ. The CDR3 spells CASSEQGEKLFF. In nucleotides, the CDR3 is TGTGCCAGCAGCGAACAGGGGGAAAAACTGTTTTTT. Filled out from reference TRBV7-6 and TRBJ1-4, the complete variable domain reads GAGVSQSPRYKVTKRGQDVALRCDPISGHVSLYWYRQALGQGPEFLTYFNYEAQQDKSGLPNDRFSAERPEGSISTLTIQRTEQRDSAMYRCASSEQGEKLFFGSGTQLSVL.

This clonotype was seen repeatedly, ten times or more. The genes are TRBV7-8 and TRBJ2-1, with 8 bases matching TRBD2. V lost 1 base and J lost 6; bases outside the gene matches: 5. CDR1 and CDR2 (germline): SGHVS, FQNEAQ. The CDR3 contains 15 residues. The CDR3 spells CASSLGAGGPNEQFF. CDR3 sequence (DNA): TGTGCCAGCAGCTTAGGGGCGGGAGGCCCCAATGAGCAGTTCTTC. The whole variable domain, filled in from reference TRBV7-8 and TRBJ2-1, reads GAGVSQSPRYKVAKRGQDVALRCDPISGHVSLFWYQQALGQGPEFLTYFQNEAQLDKSGLPSDRFFAERPEGSVSTLKIQRTQQEDSAVYLCASSLGAGGPNEQFFGPGTRLTVL.

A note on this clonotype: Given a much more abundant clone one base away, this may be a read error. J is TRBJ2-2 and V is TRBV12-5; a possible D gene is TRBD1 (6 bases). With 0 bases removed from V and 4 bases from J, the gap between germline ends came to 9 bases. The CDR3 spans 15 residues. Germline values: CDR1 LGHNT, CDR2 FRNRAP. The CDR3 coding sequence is TGTGCTAGTGGTTTGGTAGGACAGAGCACCGGGGAGCTGTTTTTT. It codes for CASGLVGQSTGELFF.

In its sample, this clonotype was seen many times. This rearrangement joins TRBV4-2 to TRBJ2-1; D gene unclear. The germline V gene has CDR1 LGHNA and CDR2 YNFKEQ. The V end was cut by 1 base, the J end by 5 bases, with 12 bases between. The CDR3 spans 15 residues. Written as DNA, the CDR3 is TGTGCCAGCAGCCAAGTTTCCGTTAGGGACAATGAGCAGTTCTTC. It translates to CASSQVSVRDNEQFF.

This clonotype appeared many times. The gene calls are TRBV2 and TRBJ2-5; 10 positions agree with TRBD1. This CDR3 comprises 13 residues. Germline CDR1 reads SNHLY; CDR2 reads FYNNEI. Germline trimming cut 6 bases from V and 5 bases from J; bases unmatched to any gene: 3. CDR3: CASRQDRGETQYF. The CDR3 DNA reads TGTGCCAGCAGGCAGGACAGGGGGGAGACCCAGTACTTC.

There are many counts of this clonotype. The CDR3 DNA follows: TGTGCCAGCAGTTACCTAGCGGGAGTGGGAGAGACCCAGTACTTC. This encodes CASSYLAGVGETQYF. The V call is TRBV6-5, the J call TRBJ2-5; 10 nucleotides agree with TRBD2. Losses at the gene ends were 2 bases for V and 4 bases for J; bases not matched to a gene: 4. The CDR3 runs to 15 residues. Germline V gene sequence: CDR1 MNHEY, CDR2 SVGAGI.

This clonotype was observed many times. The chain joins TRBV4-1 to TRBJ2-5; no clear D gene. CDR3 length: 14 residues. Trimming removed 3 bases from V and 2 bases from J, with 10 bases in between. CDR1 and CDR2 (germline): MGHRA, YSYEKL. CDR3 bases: TGCGCCAGCAGCCAGGTGGCATCTCAAGAGACCCAGTACTTC. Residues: CASSQVASQETQYF.

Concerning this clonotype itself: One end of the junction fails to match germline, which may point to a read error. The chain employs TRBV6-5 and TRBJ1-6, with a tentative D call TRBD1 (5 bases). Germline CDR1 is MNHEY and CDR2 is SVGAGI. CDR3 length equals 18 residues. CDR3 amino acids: CASSHSIAGSSYNSPLHF. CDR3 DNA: TGTGCCAGCAGTCACTCGATCGCAGGGAGCTCCTATAATTCACCCCTCCACTTT.

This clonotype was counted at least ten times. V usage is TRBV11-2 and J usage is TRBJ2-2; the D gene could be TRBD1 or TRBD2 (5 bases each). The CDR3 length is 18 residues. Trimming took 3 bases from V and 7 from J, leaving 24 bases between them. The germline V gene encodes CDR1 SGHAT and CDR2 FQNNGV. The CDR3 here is CASSFKQPEFARGGELFF. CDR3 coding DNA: TGTGCCAGCAGCTTTAAACAGCCCGAATTCGCGAGGGGCGGGGAGCTGTTTTTT.

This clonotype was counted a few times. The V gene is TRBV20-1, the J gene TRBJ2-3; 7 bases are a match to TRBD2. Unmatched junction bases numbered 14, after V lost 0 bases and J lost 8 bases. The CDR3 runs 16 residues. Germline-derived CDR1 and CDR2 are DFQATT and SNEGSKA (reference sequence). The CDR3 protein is CSARDHLAVAAGTQYF. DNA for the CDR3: TGCAGTGCTAGAGATCATCTAGCGGTGGCGGCCGGTACGCAGTATTTT.

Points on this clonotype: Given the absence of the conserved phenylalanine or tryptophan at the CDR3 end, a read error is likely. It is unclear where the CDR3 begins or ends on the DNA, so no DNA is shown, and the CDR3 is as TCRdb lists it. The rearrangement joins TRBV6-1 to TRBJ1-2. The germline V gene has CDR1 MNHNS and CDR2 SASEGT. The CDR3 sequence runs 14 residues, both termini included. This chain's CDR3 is CASSEGRARTLATS.

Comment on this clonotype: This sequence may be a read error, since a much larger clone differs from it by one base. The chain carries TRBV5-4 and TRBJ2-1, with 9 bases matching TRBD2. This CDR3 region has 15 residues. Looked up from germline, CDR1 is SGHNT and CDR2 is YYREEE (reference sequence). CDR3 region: CASSLSLAGRNGQFF. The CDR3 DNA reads TGTGCCAGCAGCTTAAGTCTAGCGGGACGGAATGGGCAGTTCTTC. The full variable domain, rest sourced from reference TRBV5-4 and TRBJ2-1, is ETGVTQSPTHLIKTRGQQVTLRCSSQSGHNTVSWYQQALGQGPQFIFQYYREEENGRGNFPPRFSGLQFPNYSSELNVNALELDDSALYLCASSLSLAGRNGQFFGPGTRLTVL.

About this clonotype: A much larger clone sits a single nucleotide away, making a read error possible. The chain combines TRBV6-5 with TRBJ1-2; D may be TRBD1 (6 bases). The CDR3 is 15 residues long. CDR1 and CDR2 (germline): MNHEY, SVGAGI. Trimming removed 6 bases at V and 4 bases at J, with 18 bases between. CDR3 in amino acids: CASRPPIGGSYGYTF. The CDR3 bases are TGTGCCAGCAGACCACCGATTGGGGGCAGCTATGGCTACACCTTC.

CDR3 region: CSVRYTEAFF. The CDR3 coding sequence is TGCAGCGTCCGGTACACTGAAGCTTTCTTT. The J gene is TRBJ1-1, the V gene TRBV29-1; D gene uncertain. The CDR3 is 10 amino acids. The V end lost 6 bases, the J end lost 3 bases, and 5 bases lay between the germline ends. CDR1 SQVTM and CDR2 ANQGSEA come from the germline V gene.

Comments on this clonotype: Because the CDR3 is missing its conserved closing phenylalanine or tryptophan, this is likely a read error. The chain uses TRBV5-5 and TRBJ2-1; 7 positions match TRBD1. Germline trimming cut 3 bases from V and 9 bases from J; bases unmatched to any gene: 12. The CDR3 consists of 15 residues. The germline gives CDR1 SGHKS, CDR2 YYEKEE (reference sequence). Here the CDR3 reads CASSSLQMTGSEQFL. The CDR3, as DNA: TGTGCCAGCAGCTCGCTACAGATGACAGGGAGTGAGCAGTTCCTC.

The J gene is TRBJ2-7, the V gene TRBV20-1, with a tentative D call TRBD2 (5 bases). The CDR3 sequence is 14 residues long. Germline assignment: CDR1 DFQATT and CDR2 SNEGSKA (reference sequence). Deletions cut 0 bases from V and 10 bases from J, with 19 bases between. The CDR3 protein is CSARDGSGRFDQYF. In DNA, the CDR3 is TGCAGTGCTAGAGATGGAAGCGGTCGCTTCGACCAGTACTTC.

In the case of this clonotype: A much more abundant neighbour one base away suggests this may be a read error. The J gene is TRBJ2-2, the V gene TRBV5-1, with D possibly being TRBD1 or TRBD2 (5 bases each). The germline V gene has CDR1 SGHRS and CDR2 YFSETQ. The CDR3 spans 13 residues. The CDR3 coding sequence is TGCGCCAGCAGCTTGGCCATTTCCGGGGACCTGTTTTTT. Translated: CASSLAISGDLFF. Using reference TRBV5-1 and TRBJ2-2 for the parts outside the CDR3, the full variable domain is KAGVTQTPRYLIKTRGQQVTLSCSPISGHRSVSWYQQTPGQGLQFLFEYFSETQRNKGNFPGRFSGRQFSNSRSEMNVSTLELGDSALYLCASSLAISGDLFFGEGSRLTVL.